The clone carrying this T cell receptor (beta chain) was observed a handful of times. Its antigen is not identified. TCRdb's table, derived via immunoSEQ multiplex PCR, lists solely in-frame clones and lacks some. The top ten hold more than 30% of the sample, which has about 21,000 clones, about 83% seen once. CDR3 length: 16 residues. Germline CDR1 and CDR2: SEHNR and FQNEAQ (reference sequence). V trimming: 1 base; J trimming: 4 bases; junction bases outside the gene matches: 7. The sample is drawn from a study of OX40 agonist ivuxolimab in advanced cancers. Whole-study findings and limits: Specificity for antigen went undetermined in the expanded peripheral T cells.

The rearrangement joins TRBV7-9 to TRBJ2-1; 7 nucleotides align to TRBD1. The clonotype was recovered from an adult with an advanced solid tumor such as melanoma, head and neck, liver or kidney cancer. The input for sequencing was CD4+ or CD8+ T cells sorted from blood, taken in a trial of the OX40 agonist ivuxolimab. The CDR3 here is CASSLVLQGKYNEQFF. CDR3 nucleotide sequence: TGTGCCAGCAGCTTAGTCCTACAGGGGAAGTACAATGAGCAGTTCTTC.